This TCR beta chain emerged from a study of T cells in Graves' hyperthyroidism and ophthalmopathy. This clonotype was detected many times. V shed 3 bases and J shed 1 base, with 6 bases lying between them. CDR3 length: 13 amino acids. Germline V lookup: CDR1 DFQATT, CDR2 SNEGSKA (reference sequence). The hyperthyroidism was newly diagnosed and had lasted under 2 months; the patients were aged 18 to 65. RNA transcripts provided the source from which TCR beta CDR3 regions were amplified. The primer set for the first-round RT-PCR of the TCR CDR3 was HTBI. TCRdb analysed the multiplex PCR reads with MiXCR anew, one entry per CDR3 protein. Here the sample spans approximately 210,000 distinct CDR3 sequences, roughly 15% being singletons.

Sequencing used blood. The chain has TRBV20-1 and TRBJ2-2; no firm D call. This sequence originates from a man aged 50 to 60 with Graves' hyperthyroidism. Written as DNA, the CDR3 is TGCAGTGCTAGCGGGCAGAACACCGGGGAGCTGTTTTTT. Translated: CSASGQNTGELFF.